Following are 4 T cell receptor beta chains from one sample sequenced in a study of cytomegalovirus exposure and HLA in healthy donors. Both 60 Vbeta primers and 13 Jbeta primers went into the PCR. Assay used: immunoSEQ multiplex PCR; TCRdb lists only in-frame clones, some missing. In the table there are 150,000 to 200,000 clones, just over 75% of which are singletons. The specimen was PBMCs. Source of these receptors: a man aged 25 to 45 in good health and CMV-seronegative.

This clone was recorded once. V gene TRBV29-1 combines with J gene TRBJ2-5; D unclear. Trimming removed 7 bases at V and 0 bases at J, with 21 bases between. The germline V gene encodes CDR1 SQVTM and CDR2 ANQGSEA. The CDR3 length is 16 residues. CDR3 sequence: CSARPLTGYHQETQYF. CDR3 coding DNA: TGCAGCGCTAGGCCCTTAACTGGTTATCACCAAGAGACCCAGTACTTC.

The CDR3 reads CAISESRSTEAFF. The CDR3 DNA is TGTGCCATCAGTGAGTCGCGTTCCACTGAAGCTTTCTTT. The J gene is TRBJ1-1, the V gene TRBV10-3, with D unclear. This CDR3 is built from 13 residues. The germline gives CDR1 ENHRY, CDR2 SYGVKD. The V end was cut by 0 bases, the J end by 4 bases, with 6 bases between.

V and J are TRBV10-3 and TRBJ1-5, with D perhaps TRBD1 (5 bases). V shed 5 bases and J shed 1 base, with 9 bases lying between them. The CDR3 spans 14 residues. CDR1 and CDR2 (germline): ENHRY, SYGVKD. The CDR3 region is CAISSGQSNQPQHF. In DNA form, the CDR3 reads TGTGCCATCAGTTCTGGACAAAGCAATCAGCCCCAGCATTTT.

The chain recombines TRBV6-1 with TRBJ2-5, with 8 bases fitting TRBD1. The V gene's germline CDR1 is MNHNS and CDR2 SASEGT. V shed 1 base and J 11 bases; nucleotides not matched to a gene: 12. The CDR3 consists of 15 residues. DNA of the CDR3: TGTGCCAGCAGTGAAGTGGCAGGGGGCCCTGACAAGCAGTACTTC. Its protein product is CASSEVAGGPDKQYF.